This T cell receptor (beta chain) appears in the sequencing data of a study of cytomegalovirus exposure and HLA in healthy donors. As concerns this clone: Its target is unknown.

Study-level points and caveats: In a later analysis, HLA-associated beta chains showed higher expansion and lower generation probabilities than comparable chains.

The PCR had 60 Vbeta and 13 Jbeta primers. The protocol was immunoSEQ multiplex PCR, while the TCRdb copy is restricted to in-frame clones and leaves out a portion. Among some 140,000 clones listed, 80% were seen once. The CDR3 contains 14 residues. Germline CDR1 and CDR2: MDHEN and SYDVKM. With V trimmed by 5 bases and J by 3 bases, 5 bases remained unmatched. The gene calls are TRBV28 and TRBJ1-1; 8 nucleotides match TRBD1. This TCR was sampled from a middle-aged woman in good health and CMV-seropositive. The specimen sequenced was PBMCs. CDR3 DNA sequence: TGTGCCAGCAGTCTAACAGGGGGAGACACTGAAGCTTTCTTT. This encodes CASSLTGGDTEAFF.